This passage covers 26 T cell receptor beta chains from one sample sequenced in a study of T cells in Graves' hyperthyroidism and ophthalmopathy (dated by TCRdb to about 2019). The method was multiplex PCR. Sequencing used an Illumina HiSeq 2000. TCR beta CDR3 regions were amplified from RNA transcripts. For the first round of RT-PCR on the TCR CDR3, the HTBI primer set was used together with the Qiagen OneStep RT-PCR kit. TCRdb redid the processing of the public reads, applying fastp at Q25 and MiXCR, and retained in-frame beta chains. Each CDR3 protein gets just one entry, which takes the most common genes and DNA from the rows behind it. The sample has more than 300,000 distinct CDR3 sequences on record, about 15% of them singletons. In total, the top ten clones hold 15% to 20% of the sample. The sample consisted of blood. The source is a woman aged 30 to 39 with Graves' ophthalmopathy.

This rearrangement joins TRBV7-2 to TRBJ1-6; no reliable D call. There are 20 residues in the CDR3. V dropped 1 base and J dropped 1 base, with 20 bases sitting between them. Germline-derived CDR1 and CDR2 are SGHTA and FQGNSA. CDR3 amino acids: CASSLGRSVGSRSYNSPLHF. The CDR3 nucleotides read TGTGCCAGCAGCTTAGGGCGTAGTGTTGGGAGCCGGTCCTATAATTCACCCCTCCACTTT.

This clonotype was detected many times. The chain links TRBV20-1 to TRBJ2-3; 12 bases align to TRBD2. This CDR3 is 19 amino acids long. V gave up 7 bases and J gave up 0 bases; unmatched junction bases: 17. The V gene's germline CDR1 is DFQATT and CDR2 SNEGSKA (reference sequence). DNA for the CDR3: TGCAGTGAGGGGCCTCCTTGGGCTAGCGGGGGGGCAAGCACAGATACGCAGTATTTT. This encodes CSEGPPWASGGASTDTQYF.

Many counts were recorded for this clonotype. The chain is built from TRBV7-3 and TRBJ2-1; 11 bases match TRBD2. The CDR3 length is 16 residues. Germline V gene sequence: CDR1 SGHTA, CDR2 FQGTGA. V lost 4 bases, J lost 8 bases, and 10 bases stayed unmatched. The CDR3 is CASSSVAGGPIDEQFF. Here the CDR3 DNA reads TGTGCCAGCAGCTCAGTAGCGGGGGGGCCCATCGATGAGCAGTTCTTC.

This chain connects TRBV28 to TRBJ2-3; D call uncertain. The CDR3 is made up of 13 amino acids. V lost 6 bases, J lost 5 bases, and 12 bases lay in between. CDR1 MDHEN and CDR2 SYDVKM come from the germline V gene. Written as DNA, the CDR3 is TGTGCCAGCAGCCTCTACGATGGAGATACGCAGTATTTT. It specifies CASSLYDGDTQYF.

This clonotype was seen at least ten times. The chain uses TRBV11-3 and TRBJ2-3, with 11 positions matching TRBD2. This CDR3 region has 15 residues. Germline trimming cut 0 bases from V and 12 bases from J; bases unmatched to any gene: 8. Germline V gene sequence: CDR1 SGHNT, CDR2 YENEEA. CDR3 residues: CASSLEVAGGSLQYF. DNA of the CDR3: TGTGCCAGCAGCTTAGAAGTAGCGGGGGGGAGCTTACAGTATTTT.

On this clonotype: This may arise from a read error, as a much more abundant clone is one base away. The rearrangement uses TRBV3-1 and TRBJ2-7; possibly TRBD2 for D (6 bases). The CDR3 contains 14 residues. Germline V CDR1 and CDR2: LGHDT, YNNKEL (reference sequence). In DNA, the CDR3 is TGTGCCGGCAGCCGTGGGACTTCCCCACACGAGCAGTACTTC. Translation gives CAGSRGTSPHEQYF.

This clonotype was detected many times. The gene calls are TRBV12-3 or TRBV12-4 and TRBJ1-2; 7 bases are a match to TRBD1. The J segment lost 8 bases and the V segment lost 5 bases, leaving 11 bases of the junction unmatched. CDR3 length equals 14 residues. CDR3 residues: CASSTGTELRGYTF. The CDR3 bases are TGTGCCAGCAGTACCGGGACAGAGCTCCGGGGCTACACCTTC.

There are many counts of this clonotype. The V gene is TRBV7-2, the J gene TRBJ2-1, with 7 bases aligning to TRBD2. CDR3 length equals 15 residues. V trimming: 5 bases; J trimming: 1 base; junction bases outside the gene matches: 5. Germline V gene lookup returns CDR1 SGHTA and CDR2 FQGNSA. This CDR3 is CASSPSGGSYNEQFF. DNA for the CDR3: TGTGCCAGCAGCCCCTCGGGGGGATCCTACAATGAGCAGTTCTTC.

With regard to this clonotype: A single base separates this from a much larger clone, so it may be a read error. The chain has TRBV7-2 and TRBJ1-3; tentative D call: TRBD1 (6 bases). This CDR3 is built from 18 residues. Germline-derived CDR1 and CDR2 are SGHTA and FQGNSA. The CDR3 loop is CASSLSGDRLRSGNTIHF. The CDR3 DNA reads TGTGCCAGCAGCTTATCGGGCGACAGGCTTCGCTCTGGAAACACCATACATTTT.

In this sample, this clonotype turned up many times. The chain carries TRBV18 and TRBJ2-4, with 9 bases identical to TRBD1. J gave up 8 bases and V 1 base, and 15 bases lay outside the gene matches. There are 18 residues in the CDR3. Germline lookup yields CDR1 KGHSH and CDR2 LQKENI. The CDR3 protein is CASSPLYSGQGPRDIQYF. The CDR3 DNA reads as TGTGCCAGCTCACCACTCTATTCCGGACAGGGGCCACGGGACATTCAGTACTTC.

This clonotype has a count of ten or more. This chain uses TRBV12-3 or TRBV12-4 with TRBJ2-7, with D possibly TRBD1 on 5 matching bases. V gave up 3 bases and J gave up 3 bases, with 9 bases separating them. CDR3 length: 13 residues. For the CDR3, the DNA is TGTGCCAGCAGTTTCGGACAAAACTACGAGCAGTACTTC. It encodes CASSFGQNYEQYF.

A few counts support this clonotype. A much larger clone differs from this one at a single base, so this may be a read error. This sequence joins TRBV2 and TRBJ2-1, with 7 bases lining up with TRBD1. The germline CDR1 and CDR2 sequences are SNHLY and FYNNEI. The CDR3 covers 15 residues. The CDR3 region has the DNA TGTGCCAGCAGCCGAATCAGGGGGACCTACAATGAGCAGCTCTTC. Translated, it gives CASSRIRGTYNEQLF.

This clonotype was counted ten times or more. The V call is TRBV30, the J call TRBJ2-2; D is tentatively TRBD1 or TRBD2 (5 bases each). Germline V gene sequence: CDR1 GTSNPN, CDR2 SVGIG (reference sequence). The V gene lost 7 bases and the J gene lost 1 base, with 16 bases spanning the gap. CDR3 length: 15 residues. CDR3 DNA sequence: TGTGCCTCACTATCGGGACGGCTGAACACCGGGGAGCTGTTTTTT. This gives the protein CASLSGRLNTGELFF.

A few counts support this clonotype. The chain's CDR3 is CASSDPRGGPYNEQFF. The CDR3 DNA is TGTGCCAGCAGTGACCCTAGGGGGGGCCCCTACAATGAGCAGTTCTTC. The rearrangement joins TRBV6-2 or TRBV6-3 to TRBJ2-1, with D maybe TRBD2 (7 bases). This CDR3 region has 16 residues. The ends were cut back, 5 bases at V and 2 bases at J, with 16 bases in the middle. CDR1 and CDR2 (germline): MNHEY, SVGEGT.

This clonotype was seen ten or more times. This chain joins TRBV20-1 and TRBJ2-1, with 9 bases identical to TRBD2. V was clipped by 8 bases and J by 0 bases; unmatched bases: 5. The CDR3 sequence is 14 residues long. Germline CDR1 DFQATT, CDR2 SNEGSKA (reference sequence). Here the CDR3 reads CSRLADNSYNEQFF. The CDR3 nucleotides are TGCAGTCGACTAGCGGACAACTCCTACAATGAGCAGTTCTTC.

This clonotype was counted between two and nine times. The chain recombines TRBV10-3 with TRBJ2-1, with 9 bases aligning to TRBD2. The length of the CDR3 is 16 residues. Germline assignment: CDR1 ENHRY and CDR2 SYGVKD. V shed 1 base, J shed 2 bases, and the junction held 3 bases outside the gene matches. The CDR3 sequence: CAISELASGTYNEQFF. Written as DNA, the CDR3 is TGTGCCATCAGTGAGTTGGCTAGCGGGACCTACAATGAGCAGTTCTTC.

Ten or more counts support this clonotype. The chain links TRBV7-8 to TRBJ1-6; maybe TRBD1 (6 bases). This CDR3 spans 13 amino acids. CDR1 is SGHVS, CDR2 FQNEAQ, per germline. The V end was cut by 5 bases, the J end by 9 bases, with 11 bases between. CDR3 amino acids: CASSANRASPLHF. CDR3 nucleotides: TGTGCCAGCAGCGCGAACAGGGCTTCACCCCTCCACTTT.

This clonotype was counted a few times. The V gene is TRBV7-2, the J gene TRBJ2-5, with D possibly matching TRBD1 (5 bases). Germline V gives CDR1 SGHTA, CDR2 FQGNSA. The CDR3 extends over 14 amino acids. Trimming left V 3 bases short and J 4 bases short, with 12 bases between. CDR3 sequence reads: CASSFQAGAETQYF. In DNA, the CDR3 is TGTGCCAGCAGCTTCCAGGCTGGGGCAGAGACCCAGTACTTC.

This clonotype came up a few times. Germline and junction disagree at one end, which may indicate a read error. The rearrangement joins TRBV7-9 to TRBJ2-7; 11 bases agree with TRBD2. Germline V gives CDR1 SEHNR, CDR2 FQNEAQ (reference sequence). There are 16 residues in the CDR3. The CDR3 coding sequence is TGTGCCAGCAGCGGGTCTAGCGGGGGGCTCGCCTACGAGCGGTACTTC. Its translation is CASSGSSGGLAYERYF.

This clonotype has at least ten counts. This chain joins TRBV11-3 and TRBJ2-1, with TRBD2 matching over 7 bases. The length of the CDR3 is 15 residues. Germline assignment: CDR1 SGHNT and CDR2 YENEEA. Trimming removed 5 bases from V and 2 bases from J; junction bases left unmatched: 6. The CDR3 loop is CASSPGLGTYNEQFF. The CDR3 coding sequence is TGTGCCAGCAGCCCCGGACTAGGAACCTACAATGAGCAGTTCTTC.

This clonotype was counted many times. The J gene is TRBJ2-7, the V gene TRBV6-1; TRBD1 agrees at 9 bases. Trimming took 6 bases from V and 3 from J; bases not matched to a gene: 12. Germline-derived CDR1 and CDR2 are MNHNS and SASEGT. There are 16 residues in the CDR3. The CDR3 loop reads CASRRAPGQGLYEQYF. The CDR3 DNA reads as TGTGCCAGCAGGCGAGCGCCGGGACAGGGTCTCTACGAGCAGTACTTC.

This clonotype appeared a few times. Being one base from a much bigger clone, this may be a read error. This chain uses TRBV15 with TRBJ2-5; D gene unclear. Germline assignment: CDR1 LNHNV and CDR2 YYDKDF (reference sequence). The CDR3 runs to 20 residues. The chain's CDR3 is CATSRDIAGKSRWNQGTQYF. The CDR3, as DNA: TGTGCCACCAGCAGAGACATAGCCGGAAAGTCCCGCTGGAACCAAGGGACCCAGTACTTC.

This clonotype has a count of ten or more. The CDR3 is CAWSVPDRDRYGYTF. Here the CDR3 DNA reads TGTGCCTGGAGTGTTCCGGACAGGGACCGATATGGCTACACCTTC. This rearrangement joins TRBV30 to TRBJ1-2; 8 bases are shared with TRBD1. The CDR3 has 15 residues. Germline lookup yields CDR1 GTSNPN and CDR2 SVGIG (reference sequence). V lost 0 bases to trimming and J lost 5 bases; unmatched junction nucleotides: 8.

This clonotype showed up many times. The chain combines TRBV2 with TRBJ2-3; D remains unclear. The germline V and J ends were trimmed by 0 bases and 4 bases, with 8 bases remaining between them. CDR3 length: 14 amino acids. Germline loops: CDR1 SNHLY, CDR2 FYNNEI. The DNA of the CDR3 is TGTGCCAGCAGTGAAGCGCTGGTGGCAGATACGCAGTATTTT. Translating gives CASSEALVADTQYF.

There are many counts of this clonotype. This chain links TRBV30 with TRBJ2-7; D is undetermined. The CDR3 is made up of 13 amino acids. The germline V and J ends were trimmed by 0 bases and 4 bases, with 10 bases remaining between them. From germline, CDR1 is GTSNPN and CDR2 SVGIG (reference sequence). CDR3 DNA sequence: TGTGCCTGGAGTGTAAATTTACAGTACGAGCAGTACTTC. Its protein product is CAWSVNLQYEQYF.

This clonotype was observed at least ten times. The chain employs TRBV2 and TRBJ1-2; D is ambiguous. The length of the CDR3 is 14 residues. The V gene lost 0 bases and the J gene lost 12 bases, with 17 bases spanning the gap. Germline V gene lookup returns CDR1 SNHLY and CDR2 FYNNEI. CDR3 DNA sequence: TGTGCCAGCAGTGAAGCAATTATGACCCTCGGAGACACCTTC. Protein: CASSEAIMTLGDTF.